Sequencing of this T cell receptor beta chain was carried out in a study of T cells in Graves' hyperthyroidism and ophthalmopathy. RNA transcripts served as the template for amplifying TCR beta CDR3 regions. HTBI primers drove first-round RT-PCR of the TCR CDR3. TCRdb re-derived calls from the multiplex PCR reads in MiXCR, one entry per CDR3 protein. This table holds hundreds of thousands of distinct CDR3 sequences, approximately 15% found once. The hyperthyroidism patients had all been newly diagnosed, and their disease duration was under 2 months. Their ages ranged from 18 to 65 years. Any patient presenting with uncontrolled infection, other autoimmune disease, pregnancy or lactation was left out. Clinicians diagnosed patients from clinical symptoms, serum thyroxine and TRAb, thyroid ultrasound and orbital computed tomography. This CDR3 has 16 amino acids. Trimming removed 1 base from V and 0 bases from J, with 9 bases in between. In germline, CDR1 is KGHDR, CDR2 SFDVKD.

This sequence joins TRBV24-1 and TRBJ2-1, with D perhaps TRBD1 (5 bases). Sequencing was done on a sample of blood. This sequence was found in a woman aged 18-35 years with Graves' hyperthyroidism. CDR3 in amino acids: CATSDFRASSYNEQFF. The CDR3 DNA follows: TGTGCCACCAGTGATTTCAGGGCGAGCTCCTACAATGAGCAGTTCTTC.